The 8 T cell receptor beta chains in this list originate from one sample, sequenced in a study of T cell responses to AZD1222 COVID-19 vaccine. Libraries were prepared by immunoSEQ multiplex PCR; TCRdb keeps only in-frame clonotypes and omits some of them. The sample yields approximately 89,000 clones, over 75% seen once. Sample: peripheral blood, taken on day 0 of AZD1222 vaccination. The origin of the receptors is an adult in good health.

The gene calls are TRBV10-3 and TRBJ2-2; the D gene is possibly TRBD1 (5 bases). Trimming took off 3 bases at V and 4 bases at J, with 12 bases between the two ends. The CDR3 contains 15 residues. Germline CDR1 reads ENHRY; CDR2 reads SYGVKD. The CDR3 loop is CAISDARATTGELFF. The CDR3 region has the DNA TGTGCCATCAGTGACGCCAGGGCAACCACCGGGGAGCTGTTTTTT.

The chain combines TRBV7-2 with TRBJ2-3; tentative D call: TRBD2 (6 bases). Between the trimmed V and J ends, which lost 3 bases and 1 base, there was a span of 11 bases. The CDR3 runs 15 residues. From germline, CDR1 is SGHTA and CDR2 FQGNSA. CDR3 region: CASSFDSSGTDTQYF. CDR3 bases: TGTGCCAGCAGCTTCGACTCTAGCGGCACAGATACGCAGTATTTT.

The J gene is TRBJ1-6, the V gene TRBV2, with a weak D call TRBD1 (6 bases). Per the germline V gene, CDR1 is SNHLY and CDR2 is FYNNEI. The CDR3 is 18 amino acids. Trimming shortened V by 5 bases and J by 0 bases, and 17 bases separated the two germline ends. In nucleotides, the CDR3 is TGTGCCAGCAGTCGTGACAGGCCGAACGGCTCCTATAATTCACCCCTCCACTTT. Its protein product is CASSRDRPNGSYNSPLHF.

This sequence joins TRBV28 and TRBJ2-2; 8 positions match TRBD1. The CDR3 consists of 14 residues. The germline CDR1 and CDR2 sequences are MDHEN and SYDVKM. Trimming took 6 bases from V and 4 from J; bases not matched to a gene: 4. As DNA, the CDR3 is TGTGCCAGCAGCAAGGACAGGGCCACCGGGGAGCTGTTTTTT. It translates to CASSKDRATGELFF.

The chain carries TRBV19 and TRBJ1-3; D ambiguous. Trimming cost V 10 bases and J 3 bases, with 7 bases left between them. The CDR3 spans 11 residues. CDR1 and CDR2 from the germline V gene are LNHDA and SQIVND (reference sequence). The DNA for the CDR3 is TGTGCCATGCGCATTGGAAACACCATATATTTT. This sequence encodes CAMRIGNTIYF.

The chain is built from TRBV3-1 (or the pseudogene TRBV3-2) and TRBJ2-1, with TRBD2 identical over 9 bases. Trimming cost V 4 bases and J 4 bases; bases outside gene matches: 11. There are 17 residues in the CDR3. Germline-derived CDR1 and CDR2 are LGHDT and YNNKEL (reference sequence). The CDR3 protein is CASSRRPGGGVYNEQFF. The CDR3 coding sequence is TGTGCCAGCAGCCGACGCCCCGGCGGGGGGGTATACAATGAGCAGTTCTTC.

The CDR3 sequence is CASSPTGSSYNSPLHF. CDR3 coding DNA: TGTGCCAGCAGCCCGACAGGGAGCTCCTATAATTCACCCCTCCACTTT. The J gene is TRBJ1-6, the V gene TRBV16, with 7 bases fitting TRBD1. Trimming at V came to 4 bases and at J to 0 bases, leaving 3 bases not matched to a gene. The CDR3 runs 16 residues. Germline V gene data show CDR1 as KGHSY and CDR2 as FQNENV.

The chain combines TRBV6-5 with TRBJ1-5; D call uncertain. V lost 6 bases and J 5 bases, leaving 14 bases between the germline ends. Germline-derived CDR1 and CDR2 are MNHEY and SVGAGI. CDR3 size: 14 residues. The CDR3 region has the DNA TGTGCCAGCAGGCGGGCGCAGTATGATCAGCCCCAGCATTTT. Encoded protein: CASRRAQYDQPQHF.